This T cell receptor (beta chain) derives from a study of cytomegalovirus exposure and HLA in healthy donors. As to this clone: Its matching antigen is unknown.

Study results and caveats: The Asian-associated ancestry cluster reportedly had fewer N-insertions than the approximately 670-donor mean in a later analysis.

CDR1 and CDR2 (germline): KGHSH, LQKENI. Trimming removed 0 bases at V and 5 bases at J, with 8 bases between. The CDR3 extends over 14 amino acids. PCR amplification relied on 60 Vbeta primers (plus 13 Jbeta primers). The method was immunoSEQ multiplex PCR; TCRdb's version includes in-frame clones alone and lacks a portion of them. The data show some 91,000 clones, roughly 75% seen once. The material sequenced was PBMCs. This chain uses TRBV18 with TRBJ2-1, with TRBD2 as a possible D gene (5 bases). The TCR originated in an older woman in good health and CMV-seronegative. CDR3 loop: CASSPPDGNNEQFF. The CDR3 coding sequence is TGTGCCAGCTCACCACCGGACGGGAACAATGAGCAGTTCTTC.